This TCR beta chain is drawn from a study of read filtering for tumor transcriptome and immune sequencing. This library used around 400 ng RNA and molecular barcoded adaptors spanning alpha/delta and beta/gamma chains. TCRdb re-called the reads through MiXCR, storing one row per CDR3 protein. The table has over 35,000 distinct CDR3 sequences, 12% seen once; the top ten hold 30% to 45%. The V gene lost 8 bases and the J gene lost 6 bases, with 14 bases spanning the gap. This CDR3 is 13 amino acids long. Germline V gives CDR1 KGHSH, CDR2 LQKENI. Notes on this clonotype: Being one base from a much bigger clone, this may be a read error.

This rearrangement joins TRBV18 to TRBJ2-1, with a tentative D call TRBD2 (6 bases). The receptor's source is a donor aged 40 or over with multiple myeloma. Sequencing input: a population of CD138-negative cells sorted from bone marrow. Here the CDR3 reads CASPPSSANEQFF. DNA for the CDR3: TGTGCCAGCCCCCCATCTAGCGCCAATGAGCAGTTCTTC.